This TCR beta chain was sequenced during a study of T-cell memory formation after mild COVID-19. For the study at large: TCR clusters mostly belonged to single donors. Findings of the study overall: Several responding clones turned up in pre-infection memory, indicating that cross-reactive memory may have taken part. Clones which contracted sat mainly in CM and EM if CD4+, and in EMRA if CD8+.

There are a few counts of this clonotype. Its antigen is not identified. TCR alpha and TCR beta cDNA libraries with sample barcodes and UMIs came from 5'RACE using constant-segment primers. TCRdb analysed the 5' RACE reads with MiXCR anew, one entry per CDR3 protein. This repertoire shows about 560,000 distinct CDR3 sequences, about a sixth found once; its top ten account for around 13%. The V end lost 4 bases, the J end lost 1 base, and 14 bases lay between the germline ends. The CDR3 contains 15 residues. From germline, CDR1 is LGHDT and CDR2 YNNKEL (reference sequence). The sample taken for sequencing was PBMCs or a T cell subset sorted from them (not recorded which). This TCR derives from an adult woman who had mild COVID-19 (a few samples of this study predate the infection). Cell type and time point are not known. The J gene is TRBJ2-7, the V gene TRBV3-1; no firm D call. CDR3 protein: CASSLSWAKSYEQYF. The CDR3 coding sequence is TGTGCCAGCAGCCTTAGTTGGGCCAAATCCTACGAGCAGTACTTC.